Shown below are 15 T cell receptor beta chains from a single sample sequenced in a study of T cell changes during pregnancy in multiple sclerosis. Sequenced by immunoSEQ multiplex PCR; TCRdb stores in-frame clones only, minus some. The table records about 70,000 clones, approximately 94% of them present only once. Sequenced material: peripheral blood, taken in the third trimester of pregnancy. The source is a female donor with multiple sclerosis, enrolled in a pregnancy study.

The chain employs TRBV11-1 and TRBJ2-1, with 8 bases identical to TRBD2. The CDR3 runs 16 residues. In germline, CDR1 is SGHAT, CDR2 FQDESV (reference sequence). The junction had 10 bases not matched to a gene; V was cut back by 2 bases and J by 7 bases. CDR3 sequence reads: CASSLFPGGPSNEQFF. The CDR3 bases are TGTGCCAGCAGCTTATTTCCGGGGGGGCCTAGTAATGAGCAGTTCTTC. Filled out from reference TRBV11-1 and TRBJ2-1, the complete variable domain reads EAEVAQSPRYKITEKSQAVAFWCDPISGHATLYWYRQILGQGPELLVQFQDESVVDDSQLPKDRFSAERLKGVDSTLKIQPAELGDSAMYLCASSLFPGGPSNEQFFGPGTRLTVL.

The chain has TRBV2 and TRBJ1-6; D may be TRBD1 (6 bases). V lost 2 bases, J lost 2 bases, and 10 bases lay in between. The CDR3 sequence is 16 residues long. Germline assignment: CDR1 SNHLY and CDR2 FYNNEI. CDR3 DNA: TGTGCCAGCAGTGAATTTGGACAGCCCTATAATTCACCCCTCCACTTT. This gives the protein CASSEFGQPYNSPLHF.

The chain uses TRBV7-9 and TRBJ2-7, with D perhaps TRBD2 (5 bases). Trimming left V 5 bases short and J 3 bases short, with 8 bases between. The germline CDR1 and CDR2 sequences are SEHNR and FQNEAQ (reference sequence). CDR3 length: 12 amino acids. Here the CDR3 reads CASSLSGYEQYF. The CDR3 nucleotides read TGTGCCAGCAGCCTCAGCGGCTACGAGCAGTACTTC.

This clone was seen more than once but under ten times. This chain uses TRBV5-8 with TRBJ2-1; 8 bases line up with TRBD2. CDR3 length: 17 amino acids. V lost 2 bases to trimming and J lost 5 bases; unmatched junction nucleotides: 12. Germline assignment: CDR1 SGHTS and CDR2 YDEGEE. CDR3 nucleotides: TGTGCCAGCAGCTTCGAGGGGGGGACGGGGGGGAACAATGAGCAGTTCTTC. Its translation is CASSFEGGTGGNNEQFF.

This rearrangement joins TRBV7-9 to TRBJ2-1, with TRBD2 matching 7 bases. The ends lost 5 bases at V and 10 bases at J; junction bases unmatched: 8. Germline assignment: CDR1 SEHNR and CDR2 FQNEAQ (reference sequence). CDR3 size: 13 residues. CDR3 coding DNA: TGTGCCAGCAGCGGGGGGGATCGTTACGAGCAGTTCTTC. Amino acid sequence: CASSGGDRYEQFF.

V gene TRBV5-1 combines with J gene TRBJ1-2; D remains ambiguous. The CDR3 has 14 amino acids. Germline values: CDR1 SGHRS, CDR2 YFSETQ. Trimming stripped 4 bases from V and 0 bases from J, with 10 bases between. CDR3 DNA sequence: TGCGCCAGCAGCCGCACTTCAACTAACTATGGCTACACCTTC. The encoded protein is CASSRTSTNYGYTF.

The genes are TRBV7-9 and TRBJ2-7; 9 bases match TRBD1. V was clipped by 3 bases and J by 3 bases; unmatched bases: 6. CDR1 is SEHNR, CDR2 FQNEAQ, per germline (reference sequence). The CDR3 has 15 residues. The CDR3 DNA follows: TGTGCCAGCAGCTTCACCTCGGGACAGGGCTACGAGCAGTACTTC. Translating gives CASSFTSGQGYEQYF.

The rearrangement joins TRBV9 to TRBJ2-7; 9 nucleotides line up with TRBD2. Per germline, CDR1 SGDLS and CDR2 YYNGEE. Trimming at V came to 4 bases and at J to 3 bases, leaving 11 bases not matched to a gene. This CDR3 is built from 16 residues. As DNA, the CDR3 is TGTGCCAGCAGCCCTCGTGAGTTAGCGGGGGACTACGAGCAGTACTTC. Amino acid sequence: CASSPRELAGDYEQYF. The complete variable domain, with remaining parts taken from reference TRBV9 and TRBJ2-7, reads DSGVTQTPKHLITATGQRVTLRCSPRSGDLSVYWYQQSLDQGLQFLIQYYNGEERAKGNILERFSAQQFPDLHSELNLSSLELGDSALYFCASSPRELAGDYEQYFGPGTRLTVT.

The rearrangement links TRBV9 to TRBJ1-2, with TRBD1 as a possible D gene (5 bases). This CDR3 has 13 residues. Germline assignment: CDR1 SGDLS and CDR2 YYNGEE. The V end lost 0 bases, the J end lost 8 bases, and 11 bases lay between the germline ends. The CDR3 nucleotides are TGTGCCAGCAGCGTAGCGGGGGGAGGCGGCTACACCTTC. Its protein is CASSVAGGGGYTF.

J is TRBJ1-1 and V is TRBV6-6; D gene uncertain. The CDR3 covers 10 residues. The V end was cut by 7 bases, the J end by 4 bases, with 4 bases between. From germline, CDR1 is MNHNY and CDR2 SVGAGI (reference sequence). The CDR3 region is CASTGTEAFF. CDR3 sequence (DNA): TGTGCCAGCACGGGCACTGAAGCTTTCTTT.

This chain connects TRBV5-1 to TRBJ1-2; D unresolved. The CDR3 spans 14 residues. V lost 0 bases and J lost 0, with 6 bases in between. Looked up from germline, CDR1 is SGHRS and CDR2 is YFSETQ. The CDR3 loop reads CASSLGPTNYGYTF. CDR3 nucleotides: TGCGCCAGCAGCTTGGGTCCCACTAACTATGGCTACACCTTC.

This rearrangement joins TRBV2 to TRBJ2-7, with TRBD2 identical over 12 bases. The junction had 9 bases not matched to a gene; V was cut back by 6 bases and J by 0 bases. Germline CDR1 and CDR2: SNHLY and FYNNEI. The CDR3 is 17 residues long. In DNA form, the CDR3 reads TGTGCCAGCAGATCCGGACTAGCGGGGCCCATCTCCTACGAGCAGTACTTC. Translated, it gives CASRSGLAGPISYEQYF.

The chain combines TRBV7-9 with TRBJ1-1, with D perhaps matching TRBD1 (5 bases). Germline loops: CDR1 SEHNR, CDR2 FQNEAQ (reference sequence). This CDR3 is built from 15 residues. Trimming pared 5 bases from V and 4 bases from J, leaving 17 bases between. In DNA form, the CDR3 reads TGTGCCAGCAGCGCTCCCCAGGGTCTAGGCACTGAAGCTTTCTTT. As protein: CASSAPQGLGTEAFF.

The CDR3 DNA reads as TGTGCCAGTAGTCGACAGGGTGGGGGAGATACGCAGTATTTT. It encodes CASSRQGGGDTQYF. The chain joins TRBV19 to TRBJ2-3, with 7 nucleotides matching TRBD1. Germline V lookup: CDR1 LNHDA, CDR2 SQIVND (reference sequence). After removal of 5 bases from V and 5 bases from J, the junction contained 7 bases not matched to a gene. The CDR3 is made up of 14 amino acids.

The chain couples TRBV6-5 to TRBJ2-7, with 7 bases lining up with TRBD1. V lost 5 bases, J lost 0 bases, and 7 bases stayed unmatched. The CDR3 totals 15 residues. The germline gives CDR1 MNHEY, CDR2 SVGAGI. CDR3 amino acids: CASSGDRPTSYEQYF. The DNA of the CDR3 is TGTGCCAGCAGTGGGGACAGACCGACCTCCTACGAGCAGTACTTC.